The 29 T cell receptor beta chains given below trace back to one sample, sequenced in a study of shared T cell receptors in the human thymus. Produced via immunoSEQ multiplex PCR; TCRdb's table is partial and in-frame only. The top ten hold around 0.0099% of the sample, which has hundreds of thousands of clones, over 75% seen once. This sample was shared with a second study, whose subject was human thymus T cells.

The sample taken for sequencing was thymocytes. These receptors were taken from a boy under three years old with a congenital heart defect.

This clone has only a few counts. This rearrangement joins TRBV13 to TRBJ2-1; 9 nucleotides align to TRBD1. CDR1 and CDR2 from the germline V gene are PRHDT and FYEKMQ (reference sequence). The CDR3 covers 17 residues. After removal of 4 bases from V and 6 bases from J, the junction contained 13 bases not matched to a gene. CDR3: CASSSLTGTGKGNEQFF. CDR3 sequence (DNA): TGTGCCAGCAGCTCGTTAACCGGGACAGGGAAAGGCAATGAGCAGTTCTTC.

The chain employs TRBV6-5 and TRBJ2-1, with D possibly being TRBD1 (5 bases). The V gene lost 4 bases and the J gene lost 5 bases, with 12 bases spanning the gap. Germline-derived CDR1 and CDR2 are MNHEY and SVGAGI. This CDR3 is 14 amino acids long. The CDR3: CASSSLGRDNEQFF. The CDR3 nucleotides are TGTGCCAGCAGTTCCTTGGGGCGTGACAATGAGCAGTTCTTC.

V and J are TRBV10-2 and TRBJ2-1, with 9 bases identical to TRBD2. This CDR3 is 13 amino acids long. Germline CDR1 WSHSY, CDR2 SAAADI. Trimming removed 8 bases from V and 9 bases from J; junction bases left unmatched: 8. The DNA of the CDR3 is TGCGCCAGCGTTGGCGGGAGGGCGGGTGAGCAGTTCTTC. Its protein product is CASVGGRAGEQFF.

The gene calls are TRBV20-1 and TRBJ2-7, with D possibly matching TRBD1 (5 bases). CDR3 size: 11 residues. V lost 4 bases and J 8 bases, leaving 12 bases between the germline ends. Germline CDR1 and CDR2: DFQATT and SNEGSKA (reference sequence). As DNA, the CDR3 is TGCAGTGCTATAGGGGTGGCACAGCAGTACTTC. Amino acid sequence: CSAIGVAQQYF.

CDR3 region: CASSQDRDGQYF. For the CDR3, the DNA is TGTGCCAGCAGCCAAGATCGGGATGGGCAGTACTTC. This chain links TRBV4-2 with TRBJ2-7, with D possibly TRBD2 on 5 matching bases. Germline CDR1 reads LGHNA; CDR2 reads YNFKEQ. The V end lost 0 bases, the J end lost 9 bases, and 9 bases lay between the germline ends. The CDR3 is 12 amino acids.

This chain connects TRBV5-4 to TRBJ2-2; D is undetermined. Germline assignment: CDR1 SGHNT and CDR2 YYREEE (reference sequence). Deletions cut 4 bases from V and 4 bases from J, with 5 bases between. This CDR3 has 12 amino acids. Here the CDR3 reads CASSLLTGELFF. The DNA of the CDR3 is TGTGCCAGCAGCCTCCTCACCGGGGAGCTGTTTTTT. The entire variable domain, with the rest obtained from reference TRBV5-4 and TRBJ2-2, is as follows: ETGVTQSPTHLIKTRGQQVTLRCSSQSGHNTVSWYQQALGQGPQFIFQYYREEENGRGNFPPRFSGLQFPNYSSELNVNALELDDSALYLCASSLLTGELFFGEGSRLTVL.

The chain uses TRBV25-1 and TRBJ2-3, with TRBD2 matching 12 bases. V shed 0 bases and J 4 bases; nucleotides not matched to a gene: 8. CDR3 length: 18 amino acids. Germline V gene data show CDR1 as MGHDK and CDR2 as SYGVNS. The CDR3 nucleotides read TGTGCCAGCAGTGAATACCGAATACTAGCGGGAGGCGCAGATACGCAGTATTTT. Protein sequence: CASSEYRILAGGADTQYF.

The chain joins TRBV5-1 to TRBJ2-1; 10 positions agree with TRBD2. Trimming cost V 3 bases and J 0 bases; bases outside gene matches: 18. Germline V gene lookup returns CDR1 SGHRS and CDR2 YFSETQ. The CDR3 is 21 amino acids. The CDR3 spells CASSWGTGTSVNPSSYNEQFF. The CDR3 DNA follows: TGCGCCAGCAGCTGGGGAACCGGGACTAGCGTCAATCCGAGCTCCTACAATGAGCAGTTCTTC.

This clone was detected only once. The chain combines TRBV11-2 with TRBJ2-1; D may be TRBD1 (6 bases). Trimming shortened V by 8 bases and J by 8 bases, and 25 bases separated the two germline ends. CDR3 length: 16 residues. Germline V gene sequence: CDR1 SGHAT, CDR2 FQNNGV. The CDR3 protein is CASGTSRGSARHEQFF. For the CDR3, the DNA is TGTGCCAGCGGTACTAGTAGGGGGAGCGCCCGGCATGAGCAGTTCTTC.

The V gene is TRBV7-2, the J gene TRBJ1-1; 8 bases map to TRBD1. CDR1 and CDR2 from the germline V gene are SGHTA and FQGNSA. This CDR3 is 16 amino acids long. J lost 0 bases, V lost 6 bases, and 9 bases had no gene match. The DNA for the CDR3 is TGTGCCAGCAGTAACAGGGGGTGGGGGATGAACACTGAAGCTTTCTTT. This codes for CASSNRGWGMNTEAFF.

The V gene is TRBV27, the J gene TRBJ1-1, with TRBD1 matching over 7 bases. V gave up 5 bases and J gave up 6 bases; unmatched junction bases: 9. Germline assignment: CDR1 MNHEY and CDR2 SMNVEV (reference sequence). This CDR3 has 14 amino acids. CDR3 nucleotide sequence: TGTGCCAGCAGTCCGCCCCGGGACAGAGCTGAAGCTTTCTTT. It specifies CASSPPRDRAEAFF.

This clone occurred a few times. The chain links TRBV14 to TRBJ2-2; 10 nucleotides match TRBD1. The V and J ends lost 3 bases and 7 bases, in that order; junction bases with no gene match: 8. This CDR3 spans 16 amino acids. Germline CDR1 SGHDN, CDR2 FVKESK. CDR3 amino acids: CASSHPTGQGCGELFF. CDR3 coding DNA: TGTGCCAGCAGCCACCCCACGGGACAGGGGTGCGGGGAGCTGTTTTTT.

The chain couples TRBV28 to TRBJ1-3; no clear D. Germline CDR1 reads MDHEN; CDR2 reads SYDVKM. V was trimmed by 3 bases and J by 1 base, leaving 28 bases between them. The length of the CDR3 is 21 residues. CDR3 amino acids: CASSFTQFYSGGLGSGNTIYF. For the CDR3, the DNA is TGTGCCAGCAGTTTTACCCAGTTCTACTCAGGAGGGCTCGGGTCTGGAAACACCATATATTTT.

This chain connects TRBV4-2 to TRBJ2-1; 9 nucleotides match TRBD2. Looked up from germline, CDR1 is LGHNA and CDR2 is YNFKEQ. This CDR3 region has 17 residues. With 2 bases clipped from V and 5 bases from J, the junction kept 10 bases outside the gene matches. CDR3 amino acids: CASSQSAEREANNEQFF. CDR3 nucleotides: TGTGCCAGCAGCCAAAGTGCGGAGCGGGAGGCCAACAATGAGCAGTTCTTC.

The chain is built from TRBV10-3 and TRBJ1-1, with 7 bases fitting TRBD1. This CDR3 contains 15 residues. V dropped 0 bases and J dropped 5; count of bases not matched to a gene: 6. Germline CDR1 is ENHRY and CDR2 is SYGVKD. The CDR3 reads CAISESTGRRTEAFF. CDR3 DNA: TGTGCCATCAGTGAGTCGACAGGGAGGAGAACTGAAGCTTTCTTT.

V usage is TRBV7-9 and J usage is TRBJ2-2, with 7 bases matching TRBD1. Per germline, CDR1 SEHNR and CDR2 FQNEAQ (reference sequence). This CDR3 has 16 amino acids. V was clipped by 7 bases and J by 3 bases; unmatched bases: 11. The DNA for the CDR3 is TGTGCCAGCATCCCCCCCTACAGGGGATACACCGGGGAGCTGTTTTTT. Its translation: CASIPPYRGYTGELFF.

V usage is TRBV19 and J usage is TRBJ2-5, with 9 positions matching TRBD2. The CDR3 length is 15 residues. CDR1 and CDR2 (germline): LNHDA, SQIVND (reference sequence). With 6 bases clipped from V and 3 bases from J, the junction kept 8 bases outside the gene matches. CDR3 nucleotides: TGTGCCAGTAGGGAGGCGGGAGGGCCTGAAGAGACCCAGTACTTC. This encodes CASREAGGPEETQYF.

This CDR3 is CASSHHRGMNYGYTF. CDR3 DNA sequence: TGTGCCAGCAGTCACCACAGGGGAATGAACTATGGCTACACCTTC. The gene calls are TRBV6-5 and TRBJ1-2; 7 bases match TRBD1. The ends lost 5 bases at V and 2 bases at J; junction bases unmatched: 8. Germline V gene lookup returns CDR1 MNHEY and CDR2 SVGAGI. CDR3 length: 15 residues.

This chain uses TRBV4-3 with TRBJ2-3; D gene ambiguous. Trimming stripped 0 bases from V and 5 bases from J, with 6 bases between. The CDR3 length is 13 residues. Germline CDR1 LGHNA, CDR2 YSLEER. The CDR3 DNA follows: TGCGCCAGCAGCCAAGACCTCGTAGATACGCAGTATTTT. Translation: CASSQDLVDTQYF.

The V call is TRBV7-9, the J call TRBJ2-5; possibly TRBD1 for D (6 bases). The V gene's germline CDR1 is SEHNR and CDR2 FQNEAQ (reference sequence). The ends were cut back, 5 bases at V and 5 bases at J, with 15 bases in the middle. The CDR3 loop spans 14 amino acids. The CDR3 DNA is TGTGCCAGCAGCCCCCAGGGGATCGGCGAGACCCAGTACTTC. Its protein is CASSPQGIGETQYF.

This CDR3 reads CASSLSGDRGSHEQYF. DNA for the CDR3: TGTGCCAGCAGTTTATCAGGGGACAGGGGTAGTCACGAGCAGTACTTC. This rearrangement joins TRBV27 to TRBJ2-7, with TRBD1 matching 10 bases. With 0 bases clipped from V and 5 bases from J, the junction kept 7 bases outside the gene matches. CDR3 length: 16 amino acids. Germline V gene lookup returns CDR1 MNHEY and CDR2 SMNVEV (reference sequence).

This clone has just one count. The same CDR3 can be traced to other DNA sequences in this sample. V is TRBV20-1 and J is TRBJ2-7, with a tentative D call TRBD1 (5 bases). The CDR3 contains 10 residues. The V gene lost 6 bases and the J gene lost 6 bases, with 9 bases spanning the gap. Germline lookup yields CDR1 DFQATT and CDR2 SNEGSKA (reference sequence). As DNA, the CDR3 is TGCAGTGCGAAGACAGTCGAGCAGTACTTC. Encoded protein: CSAKTVEQYF.

The chain joins TRBV23-1 to TRBJ2-7, with TRBD1 matching 7 bases. TRBV23-1 is recorded as an ORF, its role being uncertain. The length of the CDR3 is 18 residues. V lost 0 bases to trimming and J lost 2 bases; unmatched junction nucleotides: 13. The CDR3 DNA sequence: TGCGCCAGCAGTCAATCTTTAGAAGGAACAGGGGCCCCCTACGAGCAGTACTTC. This gives the protein CASSQSLEGTGAPYEQYF.

V gene TRBV28 combines with J gene TRBJ2-1; D gene ambiguous. The CDR3 spans 17 residues. Germline lookup yields CDR1 MDHEN and CDR2 SYDVKM. Trimming removed 7 bases from V and 3 bases from J, with 22 bases in between. CDR3 residues: CASTSQALCLHYNEQFF. CDR3 coding DNA: TGTGCCAGCACCAGCCAGGCCCTTTGCCTCCACTACAATGAGCAGTTCTTC.

The gene calls are TRBV11-3 and TRBJ2-7; 7 nucleotides line up with TRBD1. The germline CDR1 and CDR2 sequences are SGHNT and YENEEA. The CDR3 is 13 amino acids. V lost 6 bases and J lost 5; bases outside the gene matches: 7. The CDR3 reads CASSPGTAHEQYF. As DNA, the CDR3 is TGTGCCAGCAGTCCCGGGACAGCTCACGAGCAGTACTTC.

This clone occurred once. The chain uses TRBV19 and TRBJ1-5; D remains unclear. This CDR3 is 13 amino acids long. Trimming left V 8 bases short and J 0 bases short, with 8 bases between. CDR1 is LNHDA and CDR2 is SQIVND in the germline V gene (reference sequence). Written as DNA, the CDR3 is TGTGCCAGTCTGGGCCCTAGCAATCAGCCCCAGCATTTT. This encodes CASLGPSNQPQHF. Complete variable domain (other parts from reference TRBV19 and TRBJ1-5): DGGITQSPKYLFRKEGQNVTLSCEQNLNHDAMYWYRQDPGQGLRLIYYSQIVNDFQKGDIAEGYSVSREKKESFPLTVTSAQKNPTAFYLCASLGPSNQPQHFGDGTRLSIL.

The chain links TRBV7-6 to TRBJ2-1, with 7 positions matching TRBD2. V gave up 4 bases and J gave up 2 bases; unmatched junction bases: 8. The CDR3 covers 16 residues. CDR1 and CDR2 from the germline V gene are SGHVS and FNYEAQ. This CDR3 is CASSSPKAGAYNEQFF. In DNA, the CDR3 is TGTGCCAGCAGCTCCCCCAAGGCGGGGGCCTACAATGAGCAGTTCTTC.

V is TRBV27 and J is TRBJ2-7; D is perhaps TRBD2 (5 bases). V gave up 5 bases and J gave up 2 bases, with 16 bases separating them. This CDR3 contains 15 residues. Germline CDR1 is MNHEY and CDR2 is SMNVEV (reference sequence). The CDR3, as DNA: TGTGCCAGCAGTCCTTCCCAAGGGAGACCCTACGAGCAGTACTTC. This sequence encodes CASSPSQGRPYEQYF.

The V and J genes are TRBV7-9 and TRBJ2-2, with D tentatively TRBD1 (5 bases). This CDR3 is 14 amino acids long. V was pared by 8 bases and J by 1 base, with 11 bases between. Germline-derived CDR1 and CDR2 are SEHNR and FQNEAQ (reference sequence). The CDR3 DNA follows: TGTGCCAGCGAAGGGGCAATGAACACCGGGGAGCTGTTTTTT. As protein: CASEGAMNTGELFF.